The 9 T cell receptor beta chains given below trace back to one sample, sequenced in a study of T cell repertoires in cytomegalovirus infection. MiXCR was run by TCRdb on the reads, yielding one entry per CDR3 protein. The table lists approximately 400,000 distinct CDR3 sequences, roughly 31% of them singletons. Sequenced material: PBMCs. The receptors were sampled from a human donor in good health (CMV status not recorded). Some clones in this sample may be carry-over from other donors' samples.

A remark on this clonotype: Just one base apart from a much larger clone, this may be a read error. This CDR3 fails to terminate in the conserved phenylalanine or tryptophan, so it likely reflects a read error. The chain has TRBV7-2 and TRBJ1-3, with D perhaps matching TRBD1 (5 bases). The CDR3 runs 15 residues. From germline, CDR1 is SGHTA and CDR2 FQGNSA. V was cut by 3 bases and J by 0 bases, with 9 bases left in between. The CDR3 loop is CASSLGTHSGNTIYL. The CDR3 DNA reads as TGTGCCAGCAGCTTGGGGACCCACTCTGGAAACACCATATATTTG.

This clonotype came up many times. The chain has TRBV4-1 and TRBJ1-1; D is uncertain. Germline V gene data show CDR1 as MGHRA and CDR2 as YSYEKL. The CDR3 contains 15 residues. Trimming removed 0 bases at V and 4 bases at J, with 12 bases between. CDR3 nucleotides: TGCGCCAGCAGCCAAGATTTGGGTTTTGGCACTGAAGCTTTCTTT. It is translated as CASSQDLGFGTEAFF.

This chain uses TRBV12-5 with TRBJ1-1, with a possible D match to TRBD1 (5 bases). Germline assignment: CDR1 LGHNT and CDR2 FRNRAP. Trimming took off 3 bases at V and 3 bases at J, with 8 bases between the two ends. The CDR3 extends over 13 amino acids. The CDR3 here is CASGFGGHTEAFF. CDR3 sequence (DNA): TGTGCTAGTGGTTTTGGGGGACACACTGAAGCTTTCTTT. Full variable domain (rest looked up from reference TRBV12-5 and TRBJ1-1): DARVTQTPRHKVTEMGQEVTMRCQPILGHNTVFWYRQTMMQGLELLAYFRNRAPLDDSGMPKDRFSAEMPDATLATLKIQPSEPRDSAVYFCASGFGGHTEAFFGQGTRLTVV.

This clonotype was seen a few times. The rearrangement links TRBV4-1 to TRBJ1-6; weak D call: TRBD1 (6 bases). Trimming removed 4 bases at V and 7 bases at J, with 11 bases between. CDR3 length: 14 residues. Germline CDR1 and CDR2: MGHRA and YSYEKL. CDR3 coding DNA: TGCGCCAGCAGCCGTGGACAGCGAAATTCACCCCTCCACTTT. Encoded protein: CASSRGQRNSPLHF.

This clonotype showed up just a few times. CDR3 sequence (DNA): TGTGCCAGCAGACACTCCGACGGTCCAGATACGCAGTATTTT. Translating gives CASRHSDGPDTQYF. The chain joins TRBV7-9 to TRBJ2-3; no clear D gene. Germline loops: CDR1 SEHNR, CDR2 FQNEAQ (reference sequence). V was clipped by 6 bases and J by 4 bases, with 14 bases between them. The CDR3 length is 14 residues.

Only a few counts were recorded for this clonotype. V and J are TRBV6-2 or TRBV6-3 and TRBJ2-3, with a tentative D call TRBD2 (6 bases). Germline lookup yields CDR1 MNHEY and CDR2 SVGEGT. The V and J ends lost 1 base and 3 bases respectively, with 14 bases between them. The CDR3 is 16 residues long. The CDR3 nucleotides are TGTGCCAGCAGTTACTGGCGGCGGGGAAATACAGATACGCAGTATTTT. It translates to CASSYWRRGNTDTQYF.

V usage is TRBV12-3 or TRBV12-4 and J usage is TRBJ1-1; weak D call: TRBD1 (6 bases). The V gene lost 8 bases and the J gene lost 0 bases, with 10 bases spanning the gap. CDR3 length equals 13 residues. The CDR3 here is CASGGLVNTEAFF. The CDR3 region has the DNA TGTGCCAGCGGGGGGCTAGTGAACACTGAAGCTTTCTTT.

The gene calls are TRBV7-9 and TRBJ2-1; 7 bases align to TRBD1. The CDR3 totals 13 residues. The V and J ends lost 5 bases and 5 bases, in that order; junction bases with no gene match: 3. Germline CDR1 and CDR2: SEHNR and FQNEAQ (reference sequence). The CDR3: CASSRTGDNEQFF. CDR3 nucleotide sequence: TGTGCCAGCAGCCGTACAGGGGACAATGAGCAGTTCTTC.

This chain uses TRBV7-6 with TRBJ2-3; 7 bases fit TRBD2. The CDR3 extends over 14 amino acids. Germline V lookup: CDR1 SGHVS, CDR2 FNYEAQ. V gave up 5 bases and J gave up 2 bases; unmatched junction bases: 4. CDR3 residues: CASSRSGVTDTQYF. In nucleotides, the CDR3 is TGTGCCAGCAGCCGGAGCGGGGTCACAGATACGCAGTATTTT.